This T cell receptor (beta chain) was observed in a study of blood T cell repertoires in COVID-19 (dated by TCRdb to the early 2020s). Context from the whole study: Samples covering the acute and convalescent phases of COVID-19 were provided by collaborators in the United States, Italy and Spain. The material from the prospective study consisted of cDNA or gDNA derived from T cells, B-cell-depleted T cells, or PBMCs. The repertoires were made available in a free public database intended to serve as a resource for research on the immune response to SARS-CoV-2. A de-identified subject ID, COVID-19 status, age in years and sex were almost always included in the sample metadata. The samples were drawn from the first 160 participants of the ongoing ImmuneRACE study and from over 950 subjects provided by 6 global collaborators. Where available, HLA class I and class II types were obtained from metadata supplied by the sample provider rather than from assay-based typing. The dataset comprised deeply sampled blood TCRbeta repertoires from subjects exposed to, actively infected with, or recovered from COVID-19. Here is what the overall study found, with its caveats: The quantity of clinical and demographic metadata differed by source and by participant and was supplied without curation.

About this clone: Its antigen remains undetermined. No quality values exist for individual bases; no much larger clone is one base distant.

The immunoSEQ Assay, a bias-controlled multiplex PCR, was used to amplify TCRbeta CDR3 regions from genomic DNA. For the original study's pipeline: Nucleated cell counts per sample were estimated from amplification of reference gene primers within the assay. To quantify the absolute abundance of each unique TCRbeta CDR3 rearrangement, sequence reads were collapsed and filtered. For each sample, productive Simpson clonality was calculated by taking the square root of Simpson's diversity index across productive rearrangements. This immuneACCESS table, as held by TCRdb, lists in-frame sequences with V and J called but not all clones. Of the missing ones, under half trace to an unresolved V gene in checked studies; the others have no known cause. The DNA was the basis for D and trimming; V, J and clone size are from that table. This sample has some 80,000 clones in its table, and 81% of those were observed once. 44% of the sample is held by the ten biggest clonotypes.

Looking up the germline V gene yields CDR1 SGDLS and CDR2 YYNGEE. The CDR3, cysteine through phenylalanine, is 17 amino acids long. The kept DNA is CDR3 alone, 51 bases in frame from the first base. The junction shows trimming of 0 bases on V and 2 bases on J, and the gene matches do not reach 6 bases of it. The collaborating institutions used their own protocols to collect whole blood in K2EDTA tubes. For TCRbeta analysis, collaborator samples were shipped as frozen whole blood, as isolated PBMCs, or as DNA extracted from either sample type. Sequenced input: peripheral blood. This TCR was recovered from a man at least 80 years old with acute or convalescent COVID-19. The chain joins TRBV9 to TRBJ1-4; TRBD1 agrees with 8 junctional bases. This receptor has the CDR3 CASSVDAGGSTNEKLFF. The nucleotide sequence is TGTGCCAGCAGCGTAGATGCAGGGGGCTCGACTAATGAAAAACTGTTTTTT.